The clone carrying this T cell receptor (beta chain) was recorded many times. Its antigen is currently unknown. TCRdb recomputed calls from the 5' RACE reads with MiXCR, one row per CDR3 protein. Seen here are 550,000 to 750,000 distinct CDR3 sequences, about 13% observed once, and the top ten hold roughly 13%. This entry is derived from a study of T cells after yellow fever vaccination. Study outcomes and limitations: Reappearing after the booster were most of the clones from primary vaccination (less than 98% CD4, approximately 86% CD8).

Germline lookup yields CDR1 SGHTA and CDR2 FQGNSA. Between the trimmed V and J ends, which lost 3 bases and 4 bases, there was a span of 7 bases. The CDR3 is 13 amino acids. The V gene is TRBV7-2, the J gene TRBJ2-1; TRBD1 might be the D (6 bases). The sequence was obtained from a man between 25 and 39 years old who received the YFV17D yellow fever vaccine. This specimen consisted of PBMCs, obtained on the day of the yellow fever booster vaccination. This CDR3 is CASSLGAYNEQFF. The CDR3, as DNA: TGTGCCAGCAGCTTGGGGGCTTACAATGAGCAGTTCTTC.